The T cell receptor beta chain described here comes from a study of early stage breast cancer tumors. Data came from immunoSEQ multiplex PCR; TCRdb stores just in-frame clones and leaves some out. Here the sample spans around 31,000 clones, roughly 80% being singletons. Germline CDR1 and CDR2: KGHSY and FQNENV. Deletions cut 1 base from V and 6 bases from J, with 10 bases between. This CDR3 has 13 residues. Sequencing input: breast tumor tissue. The chain carries TRBV16 and TRBJ2-7; D assignment may be TRBD1 or TRBD2 (6 bases each). The source of this sequence is a person aged 25 to 40 with breast cancer. The CDR3 region is CASSQLQGGEQYF. The CDR3 DNA is TGTGCCAGCAGCCAATTACAGGGAGGCGAGCAGTACTTC.